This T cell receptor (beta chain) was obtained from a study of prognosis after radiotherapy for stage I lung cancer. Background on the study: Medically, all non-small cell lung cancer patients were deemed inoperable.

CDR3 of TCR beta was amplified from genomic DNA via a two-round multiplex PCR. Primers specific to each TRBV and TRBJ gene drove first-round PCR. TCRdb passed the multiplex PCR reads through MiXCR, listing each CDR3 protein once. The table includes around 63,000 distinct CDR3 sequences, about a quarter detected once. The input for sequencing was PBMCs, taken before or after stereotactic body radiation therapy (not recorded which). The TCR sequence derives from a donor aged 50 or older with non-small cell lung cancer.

The CDR3 loop reads CASSYVRGIYEQYF. The CDR3 nucleotides read TGTGCCAGCAGTTACGTCCGGGGCATCTACGAGCAGTACTTC. The rearrangement uses TRBV6-9 and TRBJ2-7; D assignment may be TRBD1 or TRBD2 (5 bases each). Germline V gives CDR1 MNHGY, CDR2 SVAAGI. Trimming took 3 bases from V and 3 from J, leaving 12 bases between them. CDR3 size: 14 residues.